Following are 17 T cell receptor beta chains from one sample sequenced in a study of control samples from healthy donors and cancer patients. Assay used: immunoSEQ multiplex PCR; TCRdb lists only in-frame clones, some missing. The sample records tens of thousands of clones, roughly nine tenths being singletons. The sequencing input was PBMCs. Receptor source: a man aged 60 to 75 with colorectal cancer.

Comments on this clone: No conserved phenylalanine or tryptophan is present at the end of the CDR3, so a read error is the likely explanation. It is unclear where the CDR3 begins or ends on the DNA, so no DNA is shown, and the CDR3 is as TCRdb lists it. The rearrangement links TRBV19 to TRBJ2-7; the table gives TRBD2 as D, unverified against the DNA. Per germline, CDR1 LNHDA and CDR2 SQIVND (reference sequence). Counting both end residues, the CDR3 totals 11 amino acids. The CDR3 protein is CASSSPSGGRL.

This clone appeared once. CDR3 loop: CASSHDRGYEQYF. The CDR3 nucleotides read TGCGCCAGCAGCCATGATAGGGGTTACGAGCAGTACTTC. This chain joins TRBV4-3 and TRBJ2-7; a possible D gene is TRBD1 (5 bases). Trimming removed 3 bases from V and 4 bases from J, with 10 bases in between. Germline CDR1 and CDR2: LGHNA and YSLEER. The CDR3 runs to 13 residues.

The chain couples TRBV18 to TRBJ1-3, with TRBD1 matching over 7 bases. CDR3 length: 16 amino acids. CDR1 is KGHSH and CDR2 is LQKENI in the germline V gene. V shed 5 bases, J shed 2 bases, and the junction held 9 bases outside the gene matches. For the CDR3, the DNA is TGTGCCAGCTCAGCCGGACAGGAGTTTACTGGAAACACCATATATTTT. Translating gives CASSAGQEFTGNTIYF.

The chain recombines TRBV2 with TRBJ1-5; maybe TRBD1 (6 bases). Trimming removed 5 bases at V and 4 bases at J, with 12 bases between. Germline values: CDR1 SNHLY, CDR2 FYNNEI. This CDR3 comprises 14 residues. The CDR3 nucleotides read TGTGCCAGCAGTAGTACTCAGGGGAATCAGCCCCAGCATTTT. As protein: CASSSTQGNQPQHF.

The chain carries TRBV11-2 and TRBJ2-3; D call uncertain. The germline V gene encodes CDR1 SGHAT and CDR2 FQNNGV. The CDR3 loop spans 14 amino acids. With 5 bases removed from V and 0 bases from J, the gap between germline ends came to 9 bases. The CDR3 DNA follows: TGTGCCAGCAGCGCCCCGGACAGCACAGATACGCAGTATTTT. Amino acids: CASSAPDSTDTQYF. The whole variable domain, filled in from reference TRBV11-2 and TRBJ2-3, reads EAGVAQSPRYKIIEKRQSVAFWCNPISGHATLYWYQQILGQGPKLLIQFQNNGVVDDSQLPKDRFSAERLKGVDSTLKIQPAKLEDSAVYLCASSAPDSTDTQYFGPGTRLTVL.

The J gene is TRBJ1-4, the V gene TRBV28; TRBD1 agrees at 7 bases. The CDR3 contains 17 residues. After removal of 5 bases from V and 4 bases from J, the junction contained 13 bases not matched to a gene. Germline V gene sequence: CDR1 MDHEN, CDR2 SYDVKM. CDR3 amino acids: CASSPGGAGQDNEKLFF. The DNA for the CDR3 is TGTGCCAGCAGTCCCGGAGGGGCCGGACAGGATAATGAAAAACTGTTTTTT.

In its sample, this clone was seen once. J is TRBJ2-7 and V is TRBV5-4, with D unclear. This CDR3 has 14 residues. Trimming removed 0 bases at V and 1 base at J, with 8 bases between. Per the germline V gene, CDR1 is SGHNT and CDR2 is YYREEE (reference sequence). The CDR3 region has the DNA TGTGCCAGCAGCTTGGACAGCTTGTCCTACGAGCAGTACTTC. Residues: CASSLDSLSYEQYF.

The V gene is TRBV19, the J gene TRBJ1-2, with a possible D match to TRBD1 (6 bases). V was trimmed by 6 bases and J by 6 bases, leaving 14 bases between them. The CDR3 length is 13 residues. Germline values: CDR1 LNHDA, CDR2 SQIVND (reference sequence). The CDR3 reads CASSLGGRNGYTF. DNA of the CDR3: TGTGCCAGTAGCCTAGGGGGAAGGAATGGCTACACCTTC.

Here the CDR3 reads CASSMGRLAEADTQYF. The CDR3 DNA is TGTGCCAGCAGCATGGGGAGACTAGCGGAGGCAGATACGCAGTATTTT. The gene calls are TRBV9 and TRBJ2-3, with TRBD2 matching over 9 bases. Per the germline V gene, CDR1 is SGDLS and CDR2 is YYNGEE. The J segment lost 4 bases and the V segment lost 4 bases, leaving 10 bases of the junction unmatched. The CDR3 spans 16 residues.

The rearrangement uses TRBV5-1 and TRBJ1-4, with D possibly TRBD1 on 5 matching bases. Deletions cut 0 bases from V and 5 bases from J, with 14 bases between. Germline-derived CDR1 and CDR2 are SGHRS and YFSETQ. The CDR3 spans 16 residues. The CDR3 nucleotides read TGCGCCAGCAGCTTGGCCCCGCCAGGGACCAATGAAAAACTGTTTTTT. It codes for CASSLAPPGTNEKLFF.

J is TRBJ2-4 and V is TRBV4-3, with D possibly matching TRBD2 (6 bases). V was trimmed by 4 bases and J by 1 base, leaving 14 bases between them. This CDR3 has 16 amino acids. The germline V gene has CDR1 LGHNA and CDR2 YSLEER. The CDR3 reads CASSPGELTAKNIQYF. CDR3 DNA: TGCGCCAGCAGCCCGGGGGAGCTAACGGCCAAAAACATTCAGTACTTC.

The V call is TRBV9, the J call TRBJ2-7; a weak D match, TRBD2 (6 bases). The CDR3 totals 14 residues. In germline, CDR1 is SGDLS, CDR2 YYNGEE. With 4 bases removed from V and 3 bases from J, the gap between germline ends came to 14 bases. The CDR3 DNA sequence: TGTGCCAGCAGCCCGAGCGGGTCTTTCTACGAGCAGTACTTC. It translates to CASSPSGSFYEQYF.

The chain combines TRBV2 with TRBJ1-3, with 8 bases identical to TRBD1. V was clipped by 6 bases and J by 4 bases; unmatched bases: 5. Germline V CDR1 and CDR2: SNHLY, FYNNEI. This CDR3 comprises 14 residues. The CDR3 DNA sequence: TGTGCCAGCAGGCAGGACAGGGCCGGAAACACCATATATTTT. This gives the protein CASRQDRAGNTIYF.

This chain uses TRBV18 with TRBJ1-1; D possibly corresponds to TRBD1 (6 bases). With 3 bases removed from V and 4 bases from J, the gap between germline ends came to 24 bases. The CDR3 consists of 18 residues. Germline V CDR1 and CDR2: KGHSH, LQKENI. The CDR3 spells CASSPRYPGSGGGTEAFF. The CDR3, as DNA: TGTGCCAGCTCACCCCGTTACCCAGGCTCGGGAGGGGGCACTGAAGCTTTCTTT. The whole variable domain, filled in from reference TRBV18 and TRBJ1-1, reads NAGVMQNPRHLVRRRGQEARLRCSPMKGHSHVYWYRQLPEEGLKFMVYLQKENIIDESGMPKERFSAEFPKEGPSILRIQQVVRGDSAAYFCASSPRYPGSGGGTEAFFGQGTRLTVV.

V usage is TRBV2 and J usage is TRBJ1-2, with 7 nucleotides matching TRBD1. From germline, CDR1 is SNHLY and CDR2 FYNNEI. The CDR3 covers 15 residues. J gave up 1 base and V 6 bases, and 8 bases lay outside the gene matches. CDR3: CASRRQGEGNYGYTF. CDR3 nucleotides: TGTGCCAGCAGGCGCCAGGGGGAGGGTAACTATGGCTACACCTTC.

The V gene is TRBV15, the J gene TRBJ2-1; the match to TRBD2 covers 9 bases. CDR1 and CDR2 (germline): LNHNV, YYDKDF (reference sequence). J gave up 8 bases and V 0 bases, and 8 bases lay outside the gene matches. The CDR3 has 16 amino acids. The CDR3 bases are TGTGCCACCAGCAGAGATGACCAGCGGGGGGTCTATGAGCAGTTCTTC. This sequence encodes CATSRDDQRGVYEQFF. The whole variable domain, filled in from reference TRBV15 and TRBJ2-1, reads DAMVIQNPRYQVTQFGKPVTLSCSQTLNHNVMYWYQQKSSQAPKLLFHYYDKDFNNEADTPDNFQSRRPNTSFCFLDIRSPGLGDTAMYLCATSRDDQRGVYEQFFGPGTRLTVL.

J is TRBJ2-7 and V is TRBV10-2, with unresolved D. The V end was cut by 8 bases, the J end by 1 base, with 9 bases between. CDR3 length: 12 amino acids. In germline, CDR1 is WSHSY, CDR2 SAAADI. The CDR3 protein is CASAHGSYEQYF. The DNA for the CDR3 is TGCGCCAGCGCTCATGGGTCCTACGAGCAGTACTTC.